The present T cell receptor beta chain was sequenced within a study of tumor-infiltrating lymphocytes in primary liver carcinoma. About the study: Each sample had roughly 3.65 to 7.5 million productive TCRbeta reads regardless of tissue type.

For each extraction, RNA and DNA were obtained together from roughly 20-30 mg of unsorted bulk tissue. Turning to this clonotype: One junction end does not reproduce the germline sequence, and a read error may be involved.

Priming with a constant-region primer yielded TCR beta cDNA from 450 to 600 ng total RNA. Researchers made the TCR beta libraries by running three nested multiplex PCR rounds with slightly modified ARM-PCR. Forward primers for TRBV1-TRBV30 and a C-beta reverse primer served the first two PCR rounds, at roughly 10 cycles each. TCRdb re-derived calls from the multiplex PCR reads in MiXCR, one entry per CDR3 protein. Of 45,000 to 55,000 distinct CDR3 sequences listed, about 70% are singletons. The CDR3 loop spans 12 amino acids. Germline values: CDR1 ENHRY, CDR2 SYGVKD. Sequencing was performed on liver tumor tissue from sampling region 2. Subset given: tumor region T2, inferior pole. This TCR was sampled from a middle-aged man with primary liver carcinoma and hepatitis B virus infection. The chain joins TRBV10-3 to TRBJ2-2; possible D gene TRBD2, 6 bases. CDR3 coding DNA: TGTGCCACCGCACGGGGGACCGGGGAACTGTTTTTT. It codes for CATARGTGELFF.